The T cell receptor beta chain described here comes from a study of blood T cell repertoires in COVID-19. About the study: Acute and convalescent COVID-19 samples came from the United States, Italy and Spain. PBMCs, B-cell-depleted T cells, or T cells provided the cDNA or gDNA that made up the material.

Authors' data handling: Nucleated cell number was recorded as an estimate derived from reference gene primer amplification. Only in-frame clones appear in the TCRdb table, and some are missing; sequencing was by immunoSEQ multiplex PCR. Clone size and the V and J calls come from that table; the DNA yielded D and trimming. The sample has 88,000 or so clones; roughly 85% are singletons. The sequence was obtained from a human donor in a cohort sampled during active COVID-19. Sample: peripheral blood.

The CDR3 DNA reads TGTGCCAGCAGCGACCCCAGGGGGGATGACTATGGCTACACCTTC. It is translated as CASSDPRGDDYGYTF. The chain carries TRBV6-5 and TRBJ1-2; 7 bases are a match to TRBD1. The CDR3 spans 15 residues. Germline CDR1 MNHEY, CDR2 SVGAGI. V was pared by 6 bases and J by 3 bases, with 10 bases of the junction left unmatched.